The T cell receptor beta chain under discussion was sequenced for a study of blood T cell repertoires in COVID-19. The CDR3 length is 15 residues. Between the trimmed V and J ends, which lost 4 bases and 0 bases, there was a span of 12 bases. The germline gives CDR1 MDHEN, CDR2 SYDVKM. The protocol was immunoSEQ multiplex PCR, while the TCRdb copy is restricted to in-frame clones and leaves out a portion. The sample lists fewer than 250,000 clones; around 90% were seen once. Those enrolled, adults aged roughly 18 to 89 years, came from about 24 US areas. Grouping used clinical history reported by participants in a survey and questionnaire.

The sequenced sample consisted of PBMCs or T cells enriched from blood (not recorded which). This chain links TRBV28 with TRBJ1-1; D possibly corresponds to TRBD1 (6 bases). The origin of this receptor is a man under 40 who had been exposed to COVID-19. In DNA form, the CDR3 reads TGTGCCAGCAGTTCTCCCGACAGGCTGAACACTGAAGCTTTCTTT. Protein: CASSSPDRLNTEAFF.